These 18 T cell receptor beta chains originate from one sample sequenced in a study of lymphopenia after photon versus proton radiotherapy. Libraries were prepared by immunoSEQ multiplex PCR; TCRdb keeps only in-frame clonotypes and omits some of them. This table holds tens of thousands of clones, 65% to 85% found once. The sequenced sample was peripheral blood, obtained from a patient treated with proton-based radiotherapy. These TCRs come from a man in his fifties or sixties with pancreatic cancer.

The gene calls are TRBV27 and TRBJ2-1, with 10 bases fitting TRBD2. Germline loops: CDR1 MNHEY, CDR2 SMNVEV (reference sequence). V shed 0 bases, J shed 4 bases, and the junction held 3 bases outside the gene matches. This CDR3 has 16 amino acids. CDR3 DNA sequence: TGTGCCAGCAGTTTATCTAGCGGGGGGAATTACAATGAGCAGTTCTTC. Translation: CASSLSSGGNYNEQFF.

This rearrangement joins TRBV2 to TRBJ2-7, with a weak D call TRBD1 (5 bases). Trimming shortened V by 2 bases and J by 0 bases, and 14 bases separated the two germline ends. Germline V gene lookup returns CDR1 SNHLY and CDR2 FYNNEI. CDR3 length: 16 amino acids. CDR3 amino acids: CASSELGQGPSYEQYF. CDR3 in DNA: TGTGCCAGCAGTGAACTGGGGCAGGGCCCCTCCTACGAGCAGTACTTC. Full variable domain (rest looked up from reference TRBV2 and TRBJ2-7): EPEVTQTPSHQVTQMGQEVILRCVPISNHLYFYWYRQILGQKVEFLVSFYNNEISEKSEIFDDQFSVERPDGSNFTLKIRSTKLEDSAMYFCASSELGQGPSYEQYFGPGTRLTVT.

This sequence joins TRBV28 and TRBJ2-7; D ambiguous. Trimming took 6 bases from V and 7 from J, leaving 16 bases between them. The CDR3 loop spans 13 amino acids. Germline-derived CDR1 and CDR2 are MDHEN and SYDVKM. CDR3 nucleotides: TGTGCCAGCAGCCGCCTAGGGCCTGAGGAGCAGTACTTC. Translating gives CASSRLGPEEQYF.

The rearrangement uses TRBV6-1 and TRBJ2-2; D call uncertain. Per germline, CDR1 MNHNS and CDR2 SASEGT. Trimming left V 7 bases short and J 2 bases short, with 11 bases between. The CDR3 runs to 14 residues. The CDR3 DNA reads as TGTGCCAGCACCCAGGTTCAAAACACCGGGGAGCTGTTTTTT. This codes for CASTQVQNTGELFF.

This rearrangement joins TRBV7-2 to TRBJ2-5, with D maybe TRBD2 (6 bases). The germline gives CDR1 SGHTA, CDR2 FQGNSA. CDR3 size: 13 residues. V lost 1 base and J 5 bases, leaving 8 bases between the germline ends. In DNA form, the CDR3 reads TGTGCCAGCAGCTTAGGCCTAGCGGAGACCCAGTACTTC. This gives the protein CASSLGLAETQYF.

V is TRBV27 and J is TRBJ1-2, with D possibly being TRBD1 (6 bases). This CDR3 spans 16 amino acids. Trimming cost V 6 bases and J 0 bases, with 17 bases left between them. Germline CDR1 and CDR2: MNHEY and SMNVEV (reference sequence). CDR3 bases: TGTGCCAGCAGACGGGACACACGATATACTAACTATGGCTACACCTTC. Translated: CASRRDTRYTNYGYTF.

The J gene is TRBJ1-1, the V gene TRBV7-9, with D possibly matching TRBD1 (5 bases). Germline loops: CDR1 SEHNR, CDR2 FQNEAQ (reference sequence). The V gene lost 0 bases and the J gene lost 7 bases, with 9 bases spanning the gap. CDR3 size: 13 residues. CDR3 amino acids: CASSLAGRLEAFF. For the CDR3, the DNA is TGTGCCAGCAGCTTAGCGGGGCGGCTTGAAGCTTTCTTT. The full variable domain, with the rest looked up from reference TRBV7-9 and TRBJ1-1, is DTGVSQNPRHKITKRGQNVTFRCDPISEHNRLYWYRQTLGQGPEFLTYFQNEAQLEKSRLLSDRFSAERPKGSFSTLEIQRTEQGDSAMYLCASSLAGRLEAFFGQGTRLTVV.

V is TRBV20-1 and J is TRBJ1-1; D is ambiguous. The CDR3 has 9 residues. The V and J ends lost 4 bases and 3 bases respectively, with 0 bases between them. Germline CDR1 and CDR2: DFQATT and SNEGSKA (reference sequence). The CDR3 spells CSANTEAFF. The DNA of the CDR3 is TGCAGTGCTAACACTGAAGCTTTCTTT.

In nucleotides, the CDR3 is TGTGCCTGGATGCGGGAGGGCCTGGGGTCCAATGAGCAGTTCTTC. Protein product: CAWMREGLGSNEQFF. J is TRBJ2-1 and V is TRBV30; 9 bases are a match to TRBD2. Germline assignment: CDR1 GTSNPN and CDR2 SVGIG (reference sequence). V lost 4 bases and J lost 6; bases outside the gene matches: 10. This CDR3 is built from 15 residues.

This clone has more than one count but fewer than ten. The chain carries TRBV27 and TRBJ1-5; D not certain. Trimming cost V 2 bases and J 2 bases, with 4 bases left between them. Germline CDR1 is MNHEY and CDR2 is SMNVEV (reference sequence). The CDR3 loop spans 13 amino acids. The CDR3 region is CASSLLGNQPQHF. DNA for the CDR3: TGTGCCAGCAGTTTACTTGGCAATCAGCCCCAGCATTTT.

This chain uses TRBV7-2 with TRBJ2-1; 8 bases map to TRBD2. This CDR3 has 17 residues. From germline, CDR1 is SGHTA and CDR2 FQGNSA. V lost 11 bases, J lost 7 bases, and 22 bases stayed unmatched. The CDR3 bases are TGTGCCTGTCCCGGGGGGGCTCTTGCGGGAGCTGGAAATGAGCAGTTCTTC. The encoded protein is CACPGGALAGAGNEQFF.

Here the CDR3 reads CASKIAGVGATIQYF. DNA for the CDR3: TGTGCCAGCAAAATAGCGGGAGTTGGGGCAACCATTCAGTACTTC. The chain employs TRBV2 and TRBJ2-4; 9 nucleotides align to TRBD2. V lost 7 bases and J lost 9; bases outside the gene matches: 13. The germline V gene has CDR1 SNHLY and CDR2 FYNNEI. CDR3 length: 15 residues. Drawing the rest from reference TRBV2 and TRBJ2-4, the complete variable domain is EPEVTQTPSHQVTQMGQEVILRCVPISNHLYFYWYRQILGQKVEFLVSFYNNEISEKSEIFDDQFSVERPDGSNFTLKIRSTKLEDSAMYFCASKIAGVGATIQYFGAGTRLSVL.

This chain joins TRBV19 and TRBJ1-3; D is perhaps TRBD1 (5 bases). Deletions cut 5 bases from V and 0 bases from J, with 17 bases between. The CDR3 sequence is 17 residues long. The germline V gene encodes CDR1 LNHDA and CDR2 SQIVND (reference sequence). CDR3 sequence (DNA): TGTGCCAGTAGTGTCCCTCGGGACGCAATCTCTGGAAACACCATATATTTT. Protein: CASSVPRDAISGNTIYF.

This clone was detected only once. V gene TRBV5-6 combines with J gene TRBJ2-5; 14 positions match TRBD2. CDR3 size: 19 residues. With V trimmed by 3 bases and J by 5 bases, 15 bases remained unmatched. Germline values: CDR1 SGHDT, CDR2 YYEEEE. CDR3 bases: TGTGCCAGCAGCTGGAGCGGACTAGCGGGAGGAGTCAGGATTGAGACCCAGTACTTC. Amino acids: CASSWSGLAGGVRIETQYF.

This clone was seen more than once but under ten times. The chain has TRBV28 and TRBJ1-1; D might be TRBD1 (5 bases). CDR1 is MDHEN, CDR2 SYDVKM, per germline. The V end lost 6 bases, the J end lost 1 base, and 18 bases lay between the germline ends. The CDR3 is 16 residues long. CDR3 region: CASRPPGPGANTEAFF. The CDR3 DNA follows: TGTGCCAGCAGACCTCCGGGACCCGGGGCGAACACTGAAGCTTTCTTT.

This chain joins TRBV6-5 and TRBJ2-2; D unresolved. With 6 bases removed from V and 1 base from J, the gap between germline ends came to 12 bases. The CDR3 is made up of 15 amino acids. Germline CDR1 reads MNHEY; CDR2 reads SVGAGI. The CDR3 DNA reads TGTGCCAGCAGCCCTTTCATAGGGAACACCGGGGAGCTGTTTTTT. It is translated as CASSPFIGNTGELFF.

The chain carries TRBV5-8 and TRBJ2-3, with D tentatively TRBD2 (5 bases). Trimming pared 4 bases from V and 0 bases from J, leaving 18 bases between. The CDR3 runs 17 residues. Per the germline V gene, CDR1 is SGHTS and CDR2 is YDEGEE. The CDR3 bases are TGTGCCAGCAGCCCCGGAGGACCCCAAAAGAGCACAGATACGCAGTATTTT. Its protein product is CASSPGGPQKSTDTQYF.

In this sample, this clone turned up once. The chain employs TRBV5-6 and TRBJ2-5; 11 bases map to TRBD2. The germline gives CDR1 SGHDT, CDR2 YYEEEE. The J segment lost 1 base and the V segment lost 1 base, leaving 6 bases of the junction unmatched. The CDR3 is 17 residues long. This CDR3 reads CASSLPRLAGGQETQYF. In DNA form, the CDR3 reads TGTGCCAGCAGCTTGCCCAGGCTAGCGGGAGGCCAAGAGACCCAGTACTTC.